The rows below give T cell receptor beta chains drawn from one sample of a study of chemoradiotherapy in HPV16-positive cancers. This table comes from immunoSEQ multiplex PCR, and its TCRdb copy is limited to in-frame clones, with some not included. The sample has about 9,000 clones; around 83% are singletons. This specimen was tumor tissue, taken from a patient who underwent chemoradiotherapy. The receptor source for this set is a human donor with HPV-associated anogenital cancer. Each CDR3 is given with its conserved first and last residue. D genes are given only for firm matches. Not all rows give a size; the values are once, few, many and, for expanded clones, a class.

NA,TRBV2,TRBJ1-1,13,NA,CASTTGFSTEAFF,TGTGCCAGCACAACAGGGTTTAGCACTGAAGCTTTCTTT
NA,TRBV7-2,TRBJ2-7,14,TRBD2,CASSLPGGPYEQYF,TGTGCCAGCAGCTTACCGGGGGGGCCCTACGAGCAGTACTTC
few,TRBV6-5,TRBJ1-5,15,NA,CASSVRVGRNQPQHF,TGTGCCAGCTCCGTACGGGTCGGGCGCAATCAGCCCCAGCATTTT
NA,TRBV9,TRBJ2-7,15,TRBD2,CASSQIAGRSYEQYF,TGTGCCAGCAGCCAAATAGCGGGACGGTCCTACGAGCAGTACTTC
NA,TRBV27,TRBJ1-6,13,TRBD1,CASSRGQATQWYF,TGTGCCAGCAGTAGGGGACAGGCCACCCAATGGTACTTT
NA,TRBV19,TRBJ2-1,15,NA,CASGKQGFSYNEQFF,TGTGCCAGTGGTAAACAGGGATTCTCCTACAATGAGCAGTTCTTC
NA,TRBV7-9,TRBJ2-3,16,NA,CASRHPGAHSTDTQYF,TGTGCCAGCAGACACCCGGGGGCCCATTCCACAGATACGCAGTATTTT
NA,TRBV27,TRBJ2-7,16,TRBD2,CASSPYGTSGSYEQYF,TGTGCCAGCAGTCCTTACGGGACTAGCGGGAGTTACGAGCAGTACTTC
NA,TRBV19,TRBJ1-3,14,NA,CASSIGSSGNTIYF,TGTGCCAGTAGTATTGGAAGCTCTGGAAACACCATATATTTT
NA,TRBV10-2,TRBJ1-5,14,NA,CASREQGVGQPQHF,TGCGCCAGCAGAGAACAGGGAGTTGGTCAGCCCCAGCATTTT
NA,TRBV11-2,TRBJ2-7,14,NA,CASTQTLSSYEQYF,TGTGCCAGCACCCAGACTCTGAGCTCCTACGAGCAGTACTTC
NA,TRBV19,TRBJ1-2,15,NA,CASSKGGGLAYGYTF,TGTGCCAGTAGTAAAGGCGGTGGCCTGGCCTATGGCTACACCTTC
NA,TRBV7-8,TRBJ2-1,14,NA,CASSPFDTYNEQFF,TGTGCCAGCAGCCCTTTTGACACATACAATGAGCAGTTCTTC
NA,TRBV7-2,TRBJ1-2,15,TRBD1,CASSSPGGVNYGYTF,TGTGCCAGCAGCTCTCCAGGGGGGGTTAACTATGGCTACACCTTC
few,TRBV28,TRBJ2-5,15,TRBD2,CASGLRGEGEETQYF,TGTGCCAGCGGATTGCGGGGGGAGGGGGAAGAGACCCAGTACTTC
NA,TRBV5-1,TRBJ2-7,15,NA,CASSLETGRAYEQYF,TGCGCCAGCAGCCTGGAGACTGGGCGGGCCTACGAGCAGTACTTC
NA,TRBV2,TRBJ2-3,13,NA,CASRAGRRDTQYF,TGTGCCAGCAGGGCAGGGCGAAGAGATACGCAGTATTTT
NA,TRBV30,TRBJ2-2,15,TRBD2,CAWAPAGGPGGELFF,TGTGCCTGGGCCCCCGCGGGAGGGCCGGGCGGGGAGCTGTTTTTT
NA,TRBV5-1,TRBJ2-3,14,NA,CASSFAGGTDTQYF,TGCGCCAGCAGCTTCGCCGGGGGAACAGATACGCAGTATTTT
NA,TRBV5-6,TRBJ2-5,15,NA,CASSLRGLAGETQYF,TGTGCCAGCAGCTTAAGAGGCCTAGCAGGAGAGACCCAGTACTTC
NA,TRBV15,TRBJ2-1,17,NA,CATSRGAAGGSYNEQFF,TGTGCCACCAGCAGGGGGGCGGCCGGGGGCTCCTACAATGAGCAGTTCTTC
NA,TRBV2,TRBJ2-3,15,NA,CASSERDAFTDTQYF,TGTGCCAGCAGTGAAAGGGACGCATTTACAGATACGCAGTATTTT
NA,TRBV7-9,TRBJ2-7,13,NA,CASTYNPGYEQYF,TGTGCCAGCACCTACAACCCGGGGTACGAGCAGTACTTC
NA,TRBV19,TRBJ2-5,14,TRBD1,CASSRDRTRETQYF,TGTGCCAGTAGTCGGGACAGGACAAGAGAGACCCAGTACTTC
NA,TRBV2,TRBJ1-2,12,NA,CASSLSVWGYTF,TGTGCCAGCAGTTTGAGCGTATGGGGCTACACCTTC
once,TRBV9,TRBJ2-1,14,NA,CASSVERWGYEQFF,TGTGCCAGCAGCGTAGAAAGGTGGGGCTATGAGCAGTTCTTC
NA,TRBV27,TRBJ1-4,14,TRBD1,CASRSIRGHEKLFF,TGTGCCAGCCGATCCATCAGGGGGCATGAAAAACTGTTTTTT
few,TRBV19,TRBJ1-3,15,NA,CASSIPGISGNTIYF,TGTGCCAGTAGTATCCCGGGCATCTCTGGAAACACCATATATTTT
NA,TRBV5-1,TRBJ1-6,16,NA,CASSPGVVSSNSPLHF,TGCGCCAGCAGCCCCGGTGTCGTCAGTTCCAATTCACCCCTCCACTTT
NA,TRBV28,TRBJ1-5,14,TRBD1,CASSRQGKNQPQHF,TGTGCCAGCAGTCGACAGGGAAAGAATCAGCCCCAGCATTTT
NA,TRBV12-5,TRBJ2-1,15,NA,CASGSRLAKYNEQFF,TGTGCTAGTGGCTCCCGGCTAGCGAAGTACAATGAGCAGTTCTTC
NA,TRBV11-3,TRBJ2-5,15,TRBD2,CASSAGTSGQETQYF,TGTGCCAGCAGCGCGGGGACTAGCGGACAAGAGACCCAGTACTTC
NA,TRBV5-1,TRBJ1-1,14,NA,CASSLEGRETEAFF,TGCGCCAGCAGCTTGGAAGGGAGAGAGACTGAAGCTTTCTTT
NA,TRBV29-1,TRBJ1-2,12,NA,CSVEGGGQSYTF,TGCAGCGTTGAAGGCGGGGGGCAAAGCTACACCTTC
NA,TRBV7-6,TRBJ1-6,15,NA,CASSQTGWANSPLHF,TGTGCCAGCAGCCAAACAGGTTGGGCAAATTCACCCCTCCACTTT
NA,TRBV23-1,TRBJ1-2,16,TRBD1,CASRQIGQGALCGYTF,TGCGCCAGCAGGCAAATTGGACAGGGGGCGTTGTGTGGCTACACCTTC
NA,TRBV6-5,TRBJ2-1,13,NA,CASSRTGYNEQFF,TGTGCCAGCAGTCGGACTGGCTACAATGAGCAGTTCTTC
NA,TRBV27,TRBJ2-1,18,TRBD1,CASSLPRDRPRSYNEQFF,TGTGCCAGCAGTTTACCCCGGGACAGGCCTAGGTCCTACAATGAGCAGTTCTTC
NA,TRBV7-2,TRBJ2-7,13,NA,CASSRSAGYEQYF,TGTGCCAGCAGCCGTAGCGCCGGCTACGAGCAGTACTTC
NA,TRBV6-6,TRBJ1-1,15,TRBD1,CASSYHRQGGTEAFF,TGTGCCAGCAGTTACCATAGACAGGGCGGCACTGAAGCTTTCTTT